The sequence of this T cell receptor (beta chain) was determined in a study of lymphopenia after photon versus proton radiotherapy. The study, taken as a whole, reports: Relative stability marked proton patients; photon patients lost diversity and naive cells. In patients who died, overall survival fell as post-nadir TCR diversity dropped more. Better survival with proton therapy was suggested as possible, not demonstrated.

As for this clone: Its specificity is not known.

V lost 1 base to trimming and J lost 1 base; unmatched junction nucleotides: 10. Per germline, CDR1 SGHTA and CDR2 FQGTGA. This CDR3 spans 17 amino acids. Produced via immunoSEQ multiplex PCR; TCRdb's table is partial and in-frame only. The sample has 35,000 to 45,000 clones; under 85% are singletons. The source material was peripheral blood, sampled from a patient treated with proton-based radiotherapy. This receptor was obtained from a woman between 65 and 79 years old with pancreatic cancer. The chain joins TRBV7-3 to TRBJ2-7; 7 nucleotides match TRBD2. CDR3 sequence reads: CASSLSGPGLPSYEQYF. Written as DNA, the CDR3 is TGTGCCAGCAGCTTAAGTGGACCGGGACTACCTTCCTACGAGCAGTACTTC.